The 2 T cell receptor beta chains in this list originate from one sample, sequenced in a study of blood T cell repertoires in COVID-19. Clones were read by immunoSEQ multiplex PCR, and TCRdb kept only the in-frame ones, dropping some. The table lists some 250,000 clones, more than 80% of them singletons. Specimen: peripheral blood. The receptors were gathered from a man younger than 40 who had recovered from COVID-19.

The rearrangement joins TRBV5-1 to TRBJ2-3, with D tentatively TRBD2 (6 bases). The CDR3 has 15 amino acids. Germline loops: CDR1 SGHRS, CDR2 YFSETQ. V was pared by 6 bases and J by 2 bases, with 16 bases between. The CDR3 region is CASILGGPSTDTQYF. CDR3 nucleotide sequence: TGCGCCAGCATCCTGGGGGGACCTTCCACAGATACGCAGTATTTT. Using reference TRBV5-1 and TRBJ2-3 for the parts outside the CDR3, the full variable domain is KAGVTQTPRYLIKTRGQQVTLSCSPISGHRSVSWYQQTPGQGLQFLFEYFSETQRNKGNFPGRFSGRQFSNSRSEMNVSTLELGDSALYLCASILGGPSTDTQYFGPGTRLTVL.

The chain uses TRBV11-2 and TRBJ2-1, with 8 bases aligning to TRBD2. J lost 8 bases, V lost 1 base, and 13 bases had no gene match. Per germline, CDR1 SGHAT and CDR2 FQNNGV. There are 17 residues in the CDR3. The chain's CDR3 is CASSLVSSSGGIDEQFF. The CDR3 bases are TGTGCCAGCAGCTTAGTGTCGTCCAGCGGGGGCATCGATGAGCAGTTCTTC.